This passage covers 13 T cell receptor beta chains from one sample sequenced in a study of technical replicates of blood from several donors. Sequenced by immunoSEQ multiplex PCR; TCRdb stores in-frame clones only, minus some. The table has tens of thousands of clones, around 93% seen once; the top ten hold roughly 0.23%. The specimen sequenced was T cells isolated from PBMCs. All receptors come from a human donor in good health.

V is TRBV6-5 and J is TRBJ2-7, with 10 bases aligning to TRBD1. Germline assignment: CDR1 MNHEY and CDR2 SVGAGI. The junction had 7 bases not matched to a gene; V was cut back by 5 bases and J by 6 bases. The CDR3 runs 14 residues. The CDR3 spells CASSRDRGSLEQYF. The CDR3 bases are TGTGCCAGCAGTCGGGACAGGGGTTCTCTCGAGCAGTACTTC.

The rearrangement links TRBV28 to TRBJ2-7; unclear D gene. The germline V and J ends were trimmed by 1 base and 1 base, with 5 bases remaining between them. The CDR3 extends over 13 amino acids. The V gene's germline CDR1 is MDHEN and CDR2 SYDVKM. The CDR3 sequence: CASSLSESYEQYF. The CDR3 DNA follows: TGTGCCAGCAGTTTATCAGAATCCTACGAGCAGTACTTC.

The CDR3 sequence is CASSLNTGHGETQYF. The CDR3 DNA reads as TGTGCCAGCAGCTTAAACACGGGACACGGAGAGACCCAGTACTTC. The chain couples TRBV7-3 to TRBJ2-5, with D possibly being TRBD1 (6 bases). V shed 1 base and J shed 4 bases, with 13 bases lying between them. CDR3 length equals 15 residues. Germline V CDR1 and CDR2: SGHTA, FQGTGA.

This clone was seen just once. The rearrangement joins TRBV10-3 to TRBJ2-1; 7 bases align to TRBD2. The CDR3 has 14 residues. Germline-derived CDR1 and CDR2 are ENHRY and SYGVKD. Losses at the gene ends were 11 bases for V and 5 bases for J; bases not matched to a gene: 12. This CDR3 is CALQSGAGDNEQFF. DNA for the CDR3: TGTGCCCTCCAGAGCGGGGCGGGTGACAATGAGCAGTTCTTC.

CDR3 protein: CASSPPAGTSSEAFF. CDR3 nucleotide sequence: TGTGCCAGCTCACCCCCCGCAGGGACTAGTTCGGAAGCTTTCTTT. The chain recombines TRBV18 with TRBJ1-1; possibly TRBD1 for D (5 bases). Trimming stripped 3 bases from V and 8 bases from J, with 19 bases between. The CDR3 is 15 residues long. In germline, CDR1 is KGHSH, CDR2 LQKENI.

On this clone itself: An end of the junction differs from the germline gene, which may be a read error. The chain employs TRBV18 and TRBJ1-4; D gene unclear. CDR1 KGHSH and CDR2 LQKENI come from the germline V gene. CDR3 size: 15 residues. CDR3 nucleotides: TGTGCCAGCTCCCCACGGAGGGCAACTAATGAAAAACTGTTTTTT. As protein: CASSPRRATNEKLFF. Looking up the rest from reference TRBV18 and TRBJ1-4 gives the full variable domain: NAGVMQNPRHLVRRRGQEARLRCSPMKGHSHVYWYRQLPEEGLKFMVYLQKENIIDESGMPKERFSAEFPKEGPSILRIQQVVRGDSAAYFCASSPRRATNEKLFFGSGTQLSVL.

This chain connects TRBV27 to TRBJ1-2, with TRBD1 identical over 10 bases. J gave up 4 bases and V 5 bases, and 16 bases lay outside the gene matches. The CDR3 sequence is 18 residues long. Per germline, CDR1 MNHEY and CDR2 SMNVEV (reference sequence). The CDR3 loop reads CASSRRTRDRGLPYGYTF. The DNA for the CDR3 is TGTGCCAGCAGTCGCCGAACCCGGGACAGGGGTCTACCCTATGGCTACACCTTC.

V usage is TRBV19 and J usage is TRBJ2-3, with D possibly TRBD1 on 6 matching bases. V lost 7 bases, J lost 2 bases, and 10 bases lay in between. This CDR3 comprises 13 residues. The germline CDR1 and CDR2 sequences are LNHDA and SQIVND (reference sequence). The CDR3 spells CASIQGPTDTQYF. The CDR3 region has the DNA TGTGCCAGTATTCAGGGGCCCACAGATACGCAGTATTTT.

V usage is TRBV28 and J usage is TRBJ2-3, with TRBD2 identical over 13 bases. The germline V gene has CDR1 MDHEN and CDR2 SYDVKM. The CDR3 runs to 16 residues. Trimming cost V 6 bases and J 5 bases; bases outside gene matches: 8. DNA of the CDR3: TGTGCCAGCAGCTTTGGGACTAGCGGGGCCGAAGATACGCAGTATTTT. This gives the protein CASSFGTSGAEDTQYF. The entire variable domain, with the rest obtained from reference TRBV28 and TRBJ2-3, is as follows: DVKVTQSSRYLVKRTGEKVFLECVQDMDHENMFWYRQDPGLGLRLIYFSYDVKMKEKGDIPEGYSVSREKKERFSLILESASTNQTSMYLCASSFGTSGAEDTQYFGPGTRLTVL.

V gene TRBV5-1 combines with J gene TRBJ2-7, with TRBD2 matching 8 bases. The CDR3 is made up of 16 amino acids. V was clipped by 0 bases and J by 2 bases; unmatched bases: 7. Germline V gene data show CDR1 as SGHRS and CDR2 as YFSETQ. CDR3 in amino acids: CASSLALGLAAYEQYF. The CDR3 DNA follows: TGCGCCAGCAGCTTGGCCCTCGGACTAGCCGCCTACGAGCAGTACTTC.

The V call is TRBV7-9, the J call TRBJ2-5; D may be TRBD2 (5 bases). The CDR3 runs 14 residues. Between the trimmed V and J ends, which lost 4 bases and 4 bases, there was a span of 13 bases. CDR1 SEHNR and CDR2 FQNEAQ come from the germline V gene (reference sequence). DNA of the CDR3: TGTGCCAGCAGCTCCATGAGGGAACGAGAGACCCAGTACTTC. It codes for CASSSMRERETQYF.

The chain is built from TRBV10-3 and TRBJ2-7; 8 positions agree with TRBD2. The CDR3 length is 14 residues. Per the germline V gene, CDR1 is ENHRY and CDR2 is SYGVKD. V was pared by 3 bases and J by 3 bases, with 4 bases of the junction left unmatched. This CDR3 reads CAISDVSGVYEQYF. In DNA form, the CDR3 reads TGTGCCATCAGTGACGTTAGCGGGGTCTACGAGCAGTACTTC.

The chain employs TRBV5-1 and TRBJ2-7, with D hard to call. Germline V lookup: CDR1 SGHRS, CDR2 YFSETQ. CDR3 length: 14 amino acids. Between the trimmed V and J ends, which lost 2 bases and 0 bases, there was a span of 9 bases. This chain's CDR3 is CASSLSLSSYEQYF. In nucleotides, the CDR3 is TGCGCCAGCAGCTTAAGCCTTAGCTCCTACGAGCAGTACTTC.